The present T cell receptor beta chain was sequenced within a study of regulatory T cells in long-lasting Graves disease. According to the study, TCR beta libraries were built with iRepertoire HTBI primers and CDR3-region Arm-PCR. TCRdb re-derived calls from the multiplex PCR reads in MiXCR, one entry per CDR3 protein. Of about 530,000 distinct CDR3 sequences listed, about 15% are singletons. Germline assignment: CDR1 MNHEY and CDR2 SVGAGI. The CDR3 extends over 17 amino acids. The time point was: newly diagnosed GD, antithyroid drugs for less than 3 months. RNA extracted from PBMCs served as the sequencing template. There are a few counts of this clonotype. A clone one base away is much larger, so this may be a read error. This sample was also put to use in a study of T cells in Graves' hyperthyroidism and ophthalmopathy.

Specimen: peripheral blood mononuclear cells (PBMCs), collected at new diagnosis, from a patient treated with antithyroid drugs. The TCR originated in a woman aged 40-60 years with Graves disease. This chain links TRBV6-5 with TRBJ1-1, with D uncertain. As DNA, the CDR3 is TGTGCCAGCAGTTACTCGTCTAAACCCAGGAGGGTCGCTGAAGCTTCCTTT. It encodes CASSYSSKPRRVAEASF.